These T cell receptor beta chains were read from a single sample in a study of beta chain features in type 1 diabetes. TCRdb's copy holds only in-frame clones and misses some; the assay was immunoSEQ multiplex PCR. The data contain about 650,000 clones, roughly 12% of them seen just once; the ten biggest clones take up around 0.12%. Sequencing was carried out using naive CD4+ T cells from blood. All receptors come from a man younger than 45 with type 1 diabetes. The CDR3 runs from the conserved cysteine through the conserved F or W. A D gene is named only where the DNA matches it firmly. Not all rows give a size; the values are once, few, many and, for expanded clones, a class.

clone_size j_call d_call v_call cdr3_aa cdr3_nt
few TRBJ1-4 TRBD1 TRBV13 CASGKGGETNEKLFF TGTGCCAGCGGTAAAGGGGGCGAGACTAATGAAAAACTGTTTTTT
- TRBJ2-1 - TRBV20-1 CSAPTQGGQFF TGCAGTGCGCCCACCCAAGGGGGGCAGTTCTTC
few TRBJ2-7 - TRBV7-3 CASSSRSGTSYEQYF TGTGCCAGCAGCTCCCGGAGCGGAACCTCCTACGAGCAGTACTTC
- TRBJ2-1 TRBD1 TRBV5-1 CASSLEGQGLIHEQFF TGCGCCAGCAGCTTGGAGGGACAGGGGCTGATACATGAGCAGTTCTTC
few TRBJ2-1 - TRBV11-3 CASRPSGTESYNEQFF TGTGCCAGCAGACCCTCCGGGACTGAGTCCTACAATGAGCAGTTCTTC
- TRBJ1-3 - TRBV30 CAWSVGSGNTIYF TGTGCCTGGAGTGTCGGATCTGGAAACACCATATATTTT
few TRBJ1-6 - TRBV21-1 CASSKFSQDNSPLHF TGTGCCAGCAGCAAATTCTCACAGGATAATTCACCCCTCCACTTT
- TRBJ1-5 TRBD1 TRBV30 CAWGSGTGTGSNQPQHF TGTGCCTGGGGCTCCGGGACAGGGACGGGAAGCAATCAGCCCCAGCATTTT
few TRBJ2-2 - TRBV18 CASSPSEGAGDTGELFF TGTGCCAGCTCACCTTCGGAGGGGGCAGGTGACACCGGGGAGCTGTTTTTT
- TRBJ1-4 - TRBV20-1 CSARGPEKLFF TGCAGTGCTAGAGGACCCGAAAAACTGTTTTTT
few TRBJ2-7 TRBD1 TRBV5-4 CASSFRQGSHEQYF TGTGCCAGCAGCTTCCGACAGGGATCCCACGAGCAGTACTTC
- TRBJ1-2 - TRBV9 CASSVDLSDYSGHGGYTF TGTGCCAGCAGCGTAGATTTAAGTGATTATTCGGGACACGGAGGCTACACCTTC
few TRBJ1-6 - TRBV20-1 CSASGQGDLHF TGCAGTGCTAGTGGACAAGGAGACCTCCACTTT
few TRBJ2-2 - TRBV10-1 CASRVGGTRELFF TGCGCCAGCAGGGTTGGGGGGACCCGGGAGCTGTTTTTT
- TRBJ1-5 TRBD1 TRBV7-9 CASSLGTGNQPQHF TGTGCCAGCAGCCTCGGGACAGGCAATCAGCCCCAGCATTTT
few TRBJ2-5 - TRBV7-9 CASSPSLDAETQYF TGTGCCAGCAGCCCGTCCTTGGATGCGGAGACCCAGTACTTC
few TRBJ2-6 - TRBV19 CASSPLQNRDGGANVLTF TGTGCCAGTAGTCCACTTCAGAACAGGGATGGTGGGGCCAACGTCCTGACTTTC
few TRBJ1-2 TRBD1 TRBV7-2 CASSSDRVGYTF TGTGCCAGCAGCTCGGACAGGGTCGGCTACACCTTC
few TRBJ2-1 TRBD1 TRBV2 CASSERGRGQSSEQFF TGTGCCAGCAGTGAAAGAGGCAGGGGGCAAAGTAGTGAGCAGTTCTTC
few TRBJ1-3 - TRBV7-9 CASSPGLLGDTIYF TGTGCCAGCAGCCCGGGCCTGCTCGGGGACACCATATATTTT
few TRBJ2-1 TRBD2 TRBV11-3 CASSRGGSYNEQFF TGTGCCAGTAGCCGGGGGGGCTCCTACAATGAGCAGTTCTTC
- TRBJ2-5 - TRBV2 CASSPGVGETQYF TGTGCCAGCAGTCCAGGGGTGGGTGAGACCCAGTACTTC
- TRBJ2-6 - TRBV4-3 CASSQGWVLSSGANVLTF TGCGCCAGCAGCCAAGGGTGGGTTCTAAGCTCTGGGGCCAACGTCCTGACTTTC
- TRBJ1-2 - TRBV7-9 CASSPGLLWSNYGYTF TGTGCCAGCAGCCCCGGCCTGTTGTGGAGTAACTATGGCTACACCTTC
- TRBJ2-5 - TRBV10-3 CAISDLVQETQYF TGTGCCATCAGTGATTTAGTACAAGAGACCCAGTACTTC
few TRBJ1-2 - TRBV7-9 CASSRDGNYGYTF TGTGCCAGCAGCCGTGACGGAAATTATGGCTACACCTTC
few TRBJ1-3 TRBD1 TRBV29-1 CSPTGSGNTIYF TGCAGCCCGACAGGGAGTGGAAACACCATATATTTT
few TRBJ2-7 TRBD1 TRBV7-8 CASSLAPQGAYEQYF TGTGCCAGCAGCTTAGCTCCACAGGGGGCGTACGAGCAGTACTTC
- TRBJ2-6 - TRBV5-6 CASSFETSGANVLTF TGTGCCAGCAGCTTCGAGACCTCTGGGGCCAACGTCCTGACTTTC
- TRBJ2-7 TRBD2 TRBV6-5 CASRPLGTSINEQYF TGTGCCAGCAGACCTCTTGGGACTAGCATAAACGAGCAGTACTTC
- TRBJ2-5 - TRBV18 CASSPSWQGQETQYF TGTGCCAGCTCACCAAGTTGGCAGGGCCAAGAGACCCAGTACTTC
few TRBJ1-4 - TRBV11-2 CASSSLLTLRELFF TGTGCCAGCAGCTCCCTTTTAACGCTGCGAGAACTGTTTTTT
few TRBJ2-7 - TRBV11-2 CASSLRQTYEQYF TGTGCCAGCAGTCTCCGACAGACCTACGAGCAGTACTTC
few TRBJ1-5 TRBD1 TRBV30 CAWSKWGTGGNQPQHF TGTGCCTGGAGTAAGTGGGGGACAGGGGGCAATCAGCCCCAGCATTTT
- TRBJ1-1 TRBD1 TRBV19 CASRKPGTGEAFF TGTGCCAGTAGGAAACCCGGGACAGGGGAAGCTTTCTTT
- TRBJ2-1 - TRBV7-2 CASSRSPSAFF TGTGCCAGCAGCCGCAGCCCATCCGCCTTCTTC
few TRBJ2-5 TRBD1 TRBV5-4 CASSVGQGETQYF TGTGCCAGCAGCGTGGGACAGGGGGAGACCCAGTACTTC
- TRBJ2-3 TRBD1 TRBV28 CASSLGGQGTNTQYF TGTGCCAGCAGTTTAGGGGGACAGGGCACAAATACGCAGTATTTT
- TRBJ2-7 - TRBV5-4 CASSLQGYSYEQYF TGTGCCAGCAGCTTGCAGGGTTACTCCTACGAGCAGTACTTC
- TRBJ1-1 - TRBV10-3 CAILSVLGTEAFF TGTGCCATCCTATCCGTTTTGGGCACTGAAGCTTTCTTT
- TRBJ1-2 - TRBV18 CASSLTQGDNYGYTF TGTGCCAGCTCACTGACCCAGGGAGATAACTATGGCTACACCTTC